This is a list of T cell receptor beta chains from one sample in a study of shared clonotypes between healthy human individuals. Some clones are missing from TCRdb's copy, which holds only in-frame ones; the method was immunoSEQ multiplex PCR. Seen here are roughly 1,600,000 clones, about 98.5% observed once, and the top ten hold over 0.3%. Sequencing input: naive CD4+ T cells sorted from blood. The source of these receptors is a man younger than 40 in good health. Both conserved end residues are part of each CDR3. A D gene is named only where the DNA matches it firmly. Not every row has a clone size; where given, it reads once, few, many or a size class.

length: 17; V: TRBV19; D: TRBD1; J: TRBJ2-2; size: .; CDR3: CASSKPRTGPNTGELFF; DNA: TGTGCCAGTAGCAAACCTCGGACAGGGCCGAACACCGGGGAGCTGTTTTTT
length: 14; V: TRBV7-6; D: TRBD1; J: TRBJ2-1; size: .; CDR3: CASSKGDSYNEQFF; DNA: TGTGCCAGCAGCAAAGGGGACAGCTACAATGAGCAGTTCTTC
length: 15; V: TRBV5-1; D: .; J: TRBJ2-1; size: .; CDR3: CASSVAGSSYNEQFF; DNA: TGCGCCAGCAGCGTCGCGGGTAGCTCCTACAATGAGCAGTTCTTC
length: 16; V: TRBV4-1; D: .; J: TRBJ2-1; size: .; CDR3: CASSQDNERTYNEQFF; DNA: TGCGCCAGCAGCCAAGATAATGAGCGGACTTACAATGAGCAGTTCTTC
length: 15; V: TRBV5-1; D: .; J: TRBJ1-5; size: .; CDR3: CASSLAGNSNQPQHF; DNA: TGCGCCAGCAGCTTGGCAGGAAATAGCAATCAGCCCCAGCATTTT
length: 13; V: TRBV25-1; D: .; J: TRBJ1-1; size: .; CDR3: CASSNLNPSEAFF; DNA: TGTGCCAGCAGTAACCTTAACCCCTCTGAAGCTTTCTTT
length: 13; V: TRBV30; D: TRBD1; J: TRBJ1-5; size: .; CDR3: CAWRGQGYQPQHF; DNA: TGTGCCTGGAGGGGACAGGGCTATCAGCCCCAGCATTTT
length: 14; V: TRBV7-9; D: .; J: TRBJ1-4; size: .; CDR3: CASSLRPGDEKLFF; DNA: TGTGCCAGCAGCTTGAGGCCAGGGGACGAAAAACTGTTTTTT
length: 15; V: TRBV2; D: TRBD2; J: TRBJ2-1; size: .; CDR3: CASSDGAGLLGEQFF; DNA: TGTGCCAGCAGTGATGGAGCGGGACTACTGGGTGAGCAGTTCTTC
length: 16; V: TRBV7-9; D: .; J: TRBJ1-2; size: .; CDR3: CASSLFSTVANYGYTF; DNA: TGTGCCAGCAGCTTATTCTCGACGGTAGCTAACTATGGCTACACCTTC
length: 16; V: TRBV4-1; D: TRBD2; J: TRBJ2-1; size: once; CDR3: CASSQGRLAGRNEQFF; DNA: TGCGCCAGCAGCCAAGGACGACTAGCGGGAAGGAATGAGCAGTTCTTC